This T cell receptor (beta chain) originates from a study of CD8+CD57+ T cells in acquired aplastic anemia (dated by TCRdb to between 2017 and 2018). Describing the broader study: A mean of around 3 ug of DNA, ranging from roughly 0.19 to 27.4 ug, was extracted from sorted CD4+ and CD8+ cells. CD8+CD57+ expansion was defined as frequency above the mean frequency observed in healthy subjects. On the study overall, not on this receptor specifically: CD8+ Simpson's diversity did not differ significantly between patients and healthy controls (P=0.060). Twenty-nine CD8+ CDR3 sequences were found in both patients and controls but appeared to be highly expressed in patients and within the immunodominant clones of the patients.

As regards this clonotype: The target of this receptor is not known. Per-base quality was not reported, and no clone a single base away is much larger than it.

Genomic DNA served as template for TCR beta VDJ combination and CDR3 sequence profiling. TCR repertoire sequencing was run on an Illumina HiSeq 2000. The source study handled its data this way. TRBV/TRBJ rearrangement plots, CDR3 size and DJ length profiles, and Simpson's diversity index were used to assess repertoires. The most abundant DNA sequence in the deep sequencing data was defined as the immunodominant clone. CDR3 amino acid sequences were screened for sharing across subjects and compared with published repertoires and the VDJdb database. TCRdb trimmed public reads at Q25 via fastp, called clones via MiXCR and kept in-frame beta chains. All rows with the same CDR3 protein become a single entry with the most common DNA and genes. TCRdb's processing, not the authors' own work, is the source of the V and J calls. For this sample there are roughly 290,000 distinct CDR3 sequences; under 65% appear just once. Of the sample, 1% to 1.5% falls within the top ten clones.

Flow cytometry had shown CD8+CD57+ cell expansion in the patients selected for sequencing. Severe acquired aplastic anemia was diagnosed in all patients according to International Study of Aplastic Anemia and Agranulocytosis and Camitta criteria. At the time blood was sampled, none of the patients had received any therapy. In the study, sorted CD4+ and CD8+ blood T cells from patients with severe aplastic anemia and from healthy subjects underwent deep sequencing of TCR repertoires. Patients were enrolled under clinicaltrials.gov protocols 00001620, 01623167, 00001397, 00071045, 00081523 and 00961064 in the USA. Ficoll-Paque density gradient centrifugation was used to isolate peripheral blood mononuclear cells. Before DNA was extracted, CD4+ and CD8+ T cells were sorted using either FACS or magnetic beads. From the cysteine through the phenylalanine, the CDR3 covers 13 amino acids. Here the CDR3 DNA is all that survives: 39 bases in frame from base 1. The junction shows trimming of 9 bases on V and 2 bases on J, and the gene matches do not reach 5 bases of it. The germline V gene (reference sequence) sets CDR1 to LNHDA and CDR2 to SQIVND.

The receptor was isolated from a human donor with aplastic anemia. The chain uses TRBV19 and TRBJ2-7; 9 central bases correspond to TRBD2. The sequencing sample was made of sorted CD4+, CD8+, or CD8+CD57+ T cells (not recorded which) from PBMCs. The DNA reads as follows: TGTGCCAGCAACGTAGCGGGGGCCTACGAGCAGTACTTC. Translation gives CASNVAGAYEQYF.